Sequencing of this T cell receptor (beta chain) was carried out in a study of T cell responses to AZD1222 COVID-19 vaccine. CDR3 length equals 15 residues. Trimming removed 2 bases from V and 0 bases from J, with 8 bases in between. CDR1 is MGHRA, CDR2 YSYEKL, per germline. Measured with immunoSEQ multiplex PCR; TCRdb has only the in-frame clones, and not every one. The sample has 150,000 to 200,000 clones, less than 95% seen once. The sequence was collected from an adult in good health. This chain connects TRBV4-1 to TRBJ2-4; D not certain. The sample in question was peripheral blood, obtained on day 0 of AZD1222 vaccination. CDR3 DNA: TGCGCCAGCAGCCAAAGCCGGGTAGCCAAAAACATTCAGTACTTC. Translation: CASSQSRVAKNIQYF.